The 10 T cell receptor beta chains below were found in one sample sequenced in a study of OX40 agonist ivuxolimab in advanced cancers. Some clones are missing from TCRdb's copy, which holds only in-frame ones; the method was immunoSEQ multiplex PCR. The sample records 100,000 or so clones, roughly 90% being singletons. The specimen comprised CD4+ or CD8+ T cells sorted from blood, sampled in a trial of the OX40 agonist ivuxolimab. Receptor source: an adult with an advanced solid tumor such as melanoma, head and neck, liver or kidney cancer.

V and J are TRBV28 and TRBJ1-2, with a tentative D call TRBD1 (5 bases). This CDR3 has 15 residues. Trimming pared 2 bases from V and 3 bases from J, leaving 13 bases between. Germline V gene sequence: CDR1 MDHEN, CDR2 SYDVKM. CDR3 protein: CASSLAGGADYGYTF. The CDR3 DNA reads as TGTGCCAGCAGTTTAGCCGGCGGGGCGGACTATGGCTACACCTTC.

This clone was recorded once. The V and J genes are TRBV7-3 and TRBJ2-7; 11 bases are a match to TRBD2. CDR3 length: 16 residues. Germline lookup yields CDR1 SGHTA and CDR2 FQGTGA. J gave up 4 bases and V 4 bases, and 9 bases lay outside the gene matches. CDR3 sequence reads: CASSSLSSGGIYEQYF. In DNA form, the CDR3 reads TGTGCCAGCAGCTCACTCTCTAGCGGGGGGATTTACGAGCAGTACTTC.

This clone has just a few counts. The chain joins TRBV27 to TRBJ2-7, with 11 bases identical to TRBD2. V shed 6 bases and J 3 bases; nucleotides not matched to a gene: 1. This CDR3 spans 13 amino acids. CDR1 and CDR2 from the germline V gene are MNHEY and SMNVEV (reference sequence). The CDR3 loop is CASRLAGVYEQYF. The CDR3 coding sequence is TGTGCCAGCAGACTAGCGGGGGTCTACGAGCAGTACTTC.

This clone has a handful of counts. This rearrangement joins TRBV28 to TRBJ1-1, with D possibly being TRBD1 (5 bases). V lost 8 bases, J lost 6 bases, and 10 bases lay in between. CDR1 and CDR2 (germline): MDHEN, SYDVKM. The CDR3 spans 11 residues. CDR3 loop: CASRGRPEAFF. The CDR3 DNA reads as TGTGCCAGCCGGGGCCGACCTGAAGCTTTCTTT.

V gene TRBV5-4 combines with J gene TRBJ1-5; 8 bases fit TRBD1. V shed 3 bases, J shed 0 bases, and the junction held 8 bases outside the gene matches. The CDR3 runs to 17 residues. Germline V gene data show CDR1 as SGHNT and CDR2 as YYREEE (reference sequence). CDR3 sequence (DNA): TGTGCCAGCAGCTCTGTACGACAGGGGAATAGCAATCAGCCCCAGCATTTT. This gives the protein CASSSVRQGNSNQPQHF.

As DNA, the CDR3 is TGTGCCAGCAGTAGTAGATTGGTTAACTATGGCTACACCTTC. It encodes CASSSRLVNYGYTF. The chain recombines TRBV11-2 with TRBJ1-2; D gene ambiguous. The CDR3 loop spans 14 amino acids. Germline CDR1 SGHAT, CDR2 FQNNGV. Trimming stripped 6 bases from V and 1 base from J, with 12 bases between.

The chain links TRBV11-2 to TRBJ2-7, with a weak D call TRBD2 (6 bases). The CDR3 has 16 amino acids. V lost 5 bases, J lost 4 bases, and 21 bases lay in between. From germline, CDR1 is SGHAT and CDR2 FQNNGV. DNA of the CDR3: TGTGCCAGCAGCCTCTGGGGCGGGGCCTCGTTGTACGAGCAGTACTTC. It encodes CASSLWGGASLYEQYF.

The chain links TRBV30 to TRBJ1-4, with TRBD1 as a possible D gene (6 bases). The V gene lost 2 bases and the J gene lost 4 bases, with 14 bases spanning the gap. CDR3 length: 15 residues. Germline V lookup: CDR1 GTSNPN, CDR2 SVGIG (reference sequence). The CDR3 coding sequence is TGTGCCTGGAGTTCCGGACAGATTCTTAATGAAAAACTGTTTTTT. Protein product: CAWSSGQILNEKLFF.

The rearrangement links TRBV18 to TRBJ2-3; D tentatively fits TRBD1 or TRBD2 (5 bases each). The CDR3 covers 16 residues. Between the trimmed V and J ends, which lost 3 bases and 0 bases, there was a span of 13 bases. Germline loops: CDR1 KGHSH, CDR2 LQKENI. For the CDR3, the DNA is TGTGCCAGCTCACCCCTCCTCGGGGCTAGCACAGATACGCAGTATTTT. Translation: CASSPLLGASTDTQYF.

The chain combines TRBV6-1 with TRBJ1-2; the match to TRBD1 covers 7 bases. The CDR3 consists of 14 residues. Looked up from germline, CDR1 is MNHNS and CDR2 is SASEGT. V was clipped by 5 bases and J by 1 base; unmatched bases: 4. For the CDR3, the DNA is TGTGCCAGCAGTAAAGGACAGGTTAACTATGGCTACACCTTC. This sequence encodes CASSKGQVNYGYTF.